A single sample is the source of the 17 T cell receptor beta chains below, sequenced in a study of blood T cell repertoires in COVID-19 (dated by TCRdb to the early 2020s). The library relied on the immunoSEQ multiplex PCR assay. In TCRdb, the immuneACCESS table is reduced to in-frame sequences with V and J assigned. These tables do not hold every clone; where another copy was compared, an unresolved V gene accounts for under half, and the others remain unexplained. The sample yields around 83,000 clones; more than 75% were counted once. 14% of the sample is taken by the ten largest. Sequencing was carried out using peripheral blood. All receptors derive from a woman in her seventies with acute or convalescent COVID-19.

The chain couples TRBV6-2 or TRBV6-3 to TRBJ1-2; a weak D match, TRBD1 (6 bases). Per the germline V gene, CDR1 is MNHEY and CDR2 is SVGEGT. Trimming removed 4 bases at V and 8 bases at J, with 11 bases between. The CDR3 length is 12 residues. CDR3 in amino acids: CASSSGAGGYTF. CDR3 DNA: TGTGCCAGCAGTTCAGGGGCTGGCGGCTACACCTTC.

The rearrangement uses TRBV5-5 and TRBJ2-7; possibly TRBD2 for D (5 bases). In germline, CDR1 is SGHKS, CDR2 YYEKEE (reference sequence). The V and J ends lost 1 base and 4 bases respectively, with 12 bases between them. The CDR3 loop spans 14 amino acids. The CDR3 nucleotides are TGTGCCAGCAGCTTGTCCGGGGTCCCATACGAGCAGTACGTC. Its protein product is CASSLSGVPYEQYV.

V gene TRBV30 combines with J gene TRBJ1-2, with 12 positions matching TRBD1. The V segment lost 0 bases and the J segment 4 bases; nucleotides outside the gene matches: 6. The CDR3 runs to 16 residues. Germline V lookup: CDR1 GTSNPN, CDR2 SVGIG (reference sequence). The CDR3 DNA reads TGTGCCTGGAGTGTGACGGGGACAGGGGGCGGCTATGGCTACACCTTC. It specifies CAWSVTGTGGGYGYTF.

This clone appeared once. The chain combines TRBV7-9 with TRBJ1-2; D gene ambiguous. V shed 3 bases and J shed 8 bases, with 13 bases lying between them. Germline V gene sequence: CDR1 SEHNR, CDR2 FQNEAQ (reference sequence). CDR3 size: 13 residues. The CDR3 region is CASSFGEDSGYTF. CDR3 nucleotides: TGTGCCAGCAGCTTCGGGGAGGATTCCGGCTACACCTTC.

V is TRBV18 and J is TRBJ2-1, with TRBD1 identical over 11 bases. The J segment lost 6 bases and the V segment lost 3 bases, leaving 1 base of the junction unmatched. CDR3 length equals 14 residues. Germline lookup yields CDR1 KGHSH and CDR2 LQKENI. CDR3 residues: CASSPGTGGNEQFF. The CDR3 nucleotides read TGTGCCAGCTCACCCGGGACAGGGGGCAATGAGCAGTTCTTC. Based on the CDR3 plus reference TRBV18 and TRBJ2-1, the full variable domain is NAGVMQNPRHLVRRRGQEARLRCSPMKGHSHVYWYRQLPEEGLKFMVYLQKENIIDESGMPKERFSAEFPKEGPSILRIQQVVRGDSAAYFCASSPGTGGNEQFFGPGTRLTVL.

The V and J genes are TRBV7-9 and TRBJ2-3; D possibly corresponds to TRBD2 (7 bases). The CDR3 covers 15 residues. The germline V gene encodes CDR1 SEHNR and CDR2 FQNEAQ (reference sequence). Trimming pared 5 bases from V and 5 bases from J, leaving 17 bases between. The CDR3 reads CASSPRGAGQDTQYF. The CDR3 DNA reads TGTGCCAGCAGCCCCCGGGGGGCCGGCCAAGATACGCAGTATTTT.

V usage is TRBV5-4 and J usage is TRBJ2-7, with 14 bases matching TRBD2. Germline CDR1 reads SGHNT; CDR2 reads YYREEE (reference sequence). The CDR3 contains 15 residues. The junction had 7 bases not matched to a gene; V was cut back by 4 bases and J by 7 bases. CDR3 loop: CASSPGTSGRLEQYV. The CDR3 DNA reads TGTGCCAGCAGCCCCGGGACTAGCGGGAGACTTGAGCAGTACGTC.

Worth noting for this clone: At one of its ends the junction is not consistent with the germline gene, which may arise from a read error. This chain uses TRBV9 with TRBJ1-5; 8 bases are shared with TRBD1. Germline loops: CDR1 SGDLS, CDR2 YYNGEE. This CDR3 has 18 residues. DNA for the CDR3: TGTGCCAGCAGCGGAAGGCCAGGGGGCTGTGCCCACAGCATTTTGGGGGTATTT. Residues: CASSGRPGGCAHSILGVF.

The CDR3 sequence is CASSRGVYREGDEKLFF. In DNA, the CDR3 is TGTGCCAGCTCACGGGGAGTATACAGGGAAGGAGACGAAAAACTGTTTTTT. V and J are TRBV18 and TRBJ1-4, with D perhaps matching TRBD1 (6 bases). The V and J ends lost 4 bases and 8 bases respectively, with 23 bases between them. The length of the CDR3 is 17 residues. In germline, CDR1 is KGHSH, CDR2 LQKENI. Full variable domain (remainder filled in from reference TRBV18 and TRBJ1-4): NAGVMQNPRHLVRRRGQEARLRCSPMKGHSHVYWYRQLPEEGLKFMVYLQKENIIDESGMPKERFSAEFPKEGPSILRIQQVVRGDSAAYFCASSRGVYREGDEKLFFGSGTQLSVL.

The chain combines TRBV5-6 with TRBJ2-3, with a tentative D call TRBD2 (6 bases). V lost 3 bases, J lost 6 bases, and 14 bases lay in between. Germline V CDR1 and CDR2: SGHDT, YYEEEE. CDR3 length: 14 residues. In DNA form, the CDR3 reads TGTGCCAGCAGCTCGCGGACTATTAGGGATACGCAGTATTTT. Its translation is CASSSRTIRDTQYF.

The count of this clone is one. The chain has TRBV3-1 (or the pseudogene TRBV3-2) and TRBJ2-6, with 8 bases fitting TRBD1. Unmatched junction bases numbered 5, after V lost 1 base and J lost 0 bases. This CDR3 is built from 18 residues. Germline V gene lookup returns CDR1 LGHDT and CDR2 YNNKEL (reference sequence). DNA for the CDR3: TGTGCCAGCAGCCAAGCCGGACAGGGACCCTCTGGGGCCAACGTCCTGACTTTC. This codes for CASSQAGQGPSGANVLTF.

The CDR3 sequence: CAIRDTGAGYSGNTIYF. CDR3 coding DNA: TGTGCCATCAGAGATACAGGGGCCGGGTACTCTGGAAACACCATATATTTT. The chain combines TRBV10-3 with TRBJ1-3; 7 bases are a match to TRBD1. Trimming at V came to 6 bases and at J to 0 bases, leaving 11 bases not matched to a gene. This CDR3 is built from 17 residues. The germline CDR1 and CDR2 sequences are ENHRY and SYGVKD.

The V gene is TRBV28, the J gene TRBJ2-2; 11 positions agree with TRBD2. This CDR3 region has 16 residues. V lost 8 bases and J lost 5; bases outside the gene matches: 10. From germline, CDR1 is MDHEN and CDR2 SYDVKM. The CDR3, as DNA: TGTGCCAGCCGGATAGCGGGGGGGTTTGGGACCGGGGAGCTGTTTTTT. It translates to CASRIAGGFGTGELFF.

The V and J genes are TRBV29-1 and TRBJ1-5; D possibly corresponds to TRBD1 (5 bases). The length of the CDR3 is 15 residues. Germline V gene data show CDR1 as SQVTM and CDR2 as ANQGSEA. The germline V and J ends were trimmed by 2 bases and 6 bases, with 17 bases remaining between them. The CDR3 here is CSVETGREEGQPQHF. The CDR3 DNA reads TGCAGCGTTGAAACGGGCAGGGAGGAGGGTCAGCCCCAGCATTTT.

The chain combines TRBV3-1 (or the pseudogene TRBV3-2) with TRBJ2-5; D not certain. CDR1 and CDR2 (germline): LGHDT, YNNKEL (reference sequence). Trimming pared 1 base from V and 4 bases from J, leaving 10 bases between. This CDR3 region has 14 residues. This CDR3 is CASSQGARGETQYF. CDR3 nucleotide sequence: TGTGCCAGCAGCCAAGGAGCCCGAGGAGAGACCCAGTACTTC.

This clone was seen only once. J is TRBJ2-7 and V is TRBV5-6; 8 bases fit TRBD1. V lost 2 bases, J lost 7 bases, and 5 bases stayed unmatched. CDR1 and CDR2 (germline): SGHDT, YYEEEE. The CDR3 extends over 13 amino acids. CDR3 sequence: CASSFSDRGEQYV. CDR3 in DNA: TGTGCCAGCAGCTTCTCAGACAGGGGTGAGCAGTACGTC.

The chain recombines TRBV28 with TRBJ1-5; TRBD1 might be the D (6 bases). V dropped 3 bases and J dropped 4 bases, with 10 bases sitting between them. This CDR3 spans 14 amino acids. CDR1 and CDR2 from the germline V gene are MDHEN and SYDVKM. The CDR3 protein is CASSLFTGNQPQHF. For the CDR3, the DNA is TGTGCCAGCAGTTTGTTTACAGGGAATCAGCCCCAGCATTTT.